This TCR beta chain was documented in a study of cytomegalovirus exposure and HLA in healthy donors. Vbeta (60) and Jbeta (13) primers were used in the PCR. The repertoire was sequenced with immunoSEQ multiplex PCR; TCRdb's copy has only in-frame clones and lacks some. The table includes some 130,000 clones, around three quarters detected once. This CDR3 region has 15 residues. Trimming left V 0 bases short and J 3 bases short, with 12 bases between. Germline V gene sequence: CDR1 MGHRA, CDR2 YSYEKL. The TCR originated in a man aged 35-49 years in good health and CMV-seronegative. The sequenced sample was PBMCs. V gene TRBV4-1 combines with J gene TRBJ2-7; D call uncertain. The CDR3 is CASSQDPGRGYEQYF. In nucleotides, the CDR3 is TGCGCCAGCAGCCAAGATCCGGGTAGAGGCTACGAGCAGTACTTC.